Below are 14 T cell receptor beta chains sequenced from a single sample in a study of T cells in Graves' hyperthyroidism and ophthalmopathy (dated by TCRdb to the late 2010s). Library prep was done by multiplex PCR. Sequencing instrument: Illumina HiSeq 2000. Amplification of TCR beta CDR3 regions was carried out from RNA transcripts. The first round of RT-PCR for the TCR CDR3 was performed with the HTBI primer set and the Qiagen OneStep RT-PCR kit. The raw public reads went through TCRdb reprocessing: fastp at Q25, MiXCR clone calling, in-frame beta chains kept. Identical CDR3 protein sequences are pooled into one entry, listed with their most common genes and DNA. Within this sample are hundreds of thousands of distinct CDR3 sequences, with around 19% of them counted one time only. Of the sample, approximately 16% falls within the top ten clones. The sample was blood. Source of these receptors: a woman between 45 and 65 years old with Graves' hyperthyroidism that later progressed to Graves' ophthalmopathy.

The table lists this clonotype with a count of one. A much larger clone lies a single base off, so this may be a read error. The rearrangement links TRBV12-3 or TRBV12-4 to TRBJ1-5, with D tentatively TRBD1 (5 bases). CDR3 length: 15 amino acids. DNA for the CDR3: TGTGTCAGCAGTTTAGTGGGCAGGGAGGACCAGCCCCAGCATTTT. Protein product: CVSSLVGREDQPQHF.

This clonotype was detected ten times or more. The chain joins TRBV11-2 to TRBJ2-1; the match to TRBD1 covers 8 bases. Germline V gene lookup returns CDR1 SGHAT and CDR2 FQNNGV. The CDR3 extends over 15 amino acids. The V and J ends lost 3 bases and 5 bases, in that order; junction bases with no gene match: 6. CDR3 in amino acids: CASSLAGGVHNEQFF. CDR3 sequence (DNA): TGTGCCAGCAGCTTGGCAGGGGGCGTCCACAATGAGCAGTTCTTC. The full variable domain, with the rest looked up from reference TRBV11-2 and TRBJ2-1, is EAGVAQSPRYKIIEKRQSVAFWCNPISGHATLYWYQQILGQGPKLLIQFQNNGVVDDSQLPKDRFSAERLKGVDSTLKIQPAKLEDSAVYLCASSLAGGVHNEQFFGPGTRLTVL.

This clonotype came up many times. The rearrangement uses TRBV6-1 and TRBJ1-2; the D gene is possibly TRBD1 (5 bases). Trimming stripped 5 bases from V and 0 bases from J, with 10 bases between. CDR3 length: 14 residues. Germline CDR1 reads MNHNS; CDR2 reads SASEGT. The CDR3 protein is CASSPWGTNYGYTF. CDR3 sequence (DNA): TGTGCCAGCAGTCCCTGGGGGACTAACTATGGCTACACCTTC.

A word on this clonotype: A much larger clone differs by one base, so this may be a read error. The chain combines TRBV6-2 or TRBV6-3 with TRBJ2-7; 8 nucleotides match TRBD1. The CDR3 spans 17 residues. The germline V gene encodes CDR1 MNHEY and CDR2 SVGEGT. CDR3 DNA: TGTGCCAGCAGTTTAGTACTTACAGGGGGAAACTCCTACGAGCAGTGCTTC. Translating gives CASSLVLTGGNSYEQCF.

J is TRBJ2-1 and V is TRBV6-1; D perhaps matches TRBD1 (5 bases). This CDR3 has 15 amino acids. The V and J ends lost 5 bases and 7 bases respectively, with 18 bases between them. The germline V gene encodes CDR1 MNHNS and CDR2 SASEGT. In nucleotides, the CDR3 is TGTGCCAGCAGTTCGAATGGGCAGGGTCAAAATGAGCAGTTCTTC. Translated: CASSSNGQGQNEQFF.

This clonotype appeared a few times. The chain recombines TRBV12-3 or TRBV12-4 with TRBJ2-1; 10 bases align to TRBD2. The CDR3 consists of 15 residues. The trim removed 7 bases at V and 6 bases at J, leaving 9 bases unmatched. CDR3 coding DNA: TGTGCCAGCACCGCAAGCGGGGGGGCCGTCAATGAGCAGTTCTTC. This codes for CASTASGGAVNEQFF.

The chain couples TRBV10-3 to TRBJ1-2, with a weak D call TRBD1 (6 bases). V dropped 4 bases and J dropped 2 bases, with 17 bases sitting between them. CDR3 length: 16 amino acids. Germline V gene data show CDR1 as ENHRY and CDR2 as SYGVKD. CDR3 loop: CAISVGVRGGNYGYTF. The CDR3 region has the DNA TGTGCCATCAGTGTCGGGGTCAGGGGCGGGAACTATGGCTACACCTTC.

The genes are TRBV6-2 or TRBV6-3 and TRBJ2-3; D possibly corresponds to TRBD2 (6 bases). Per the germline V gene, CDR1 is MNHEY and CDR2 is SVGEGT. The V gene lost 6 bases and the J gene lost 0 bases, with 25 bases spanning the gap. The CDR3 is 19 amino acids. The CDR3 bases are TGTGCCAGCAGCGGGAGCCTGAGTCGGTACACATCTAGCACAGATACGCAGTATTTT. This sequence encodes CASSGSLSRYTSSTDTQYF.

In its sample, this clonotype was seen many times. The chain links TRBV5-1 to TRBJ2-2; no definite D call. Trimming stripped 2 bases from V and 2 bases from J, with 19 bases between. The CDR3 extends over 18 amino acids. Germline CDR1 and CDR2: SGHRS and YFSETQ. The CDR3 reads CASSFFSSGSLNTGELFF. The CDR3 region has the DNA TGCGCCAGCAGCTTCTTTTCATCGGGCAGCCTTAACACCGGGGAGCTGTTTTTT.

This chain joins TRBV14 and TRBJ1-3; D call uncertain. V was shortened by 4 bases and J by 4 bases, with 11 bases between the two germline ends. Germline values: CDR1 SGHDN, CDR2 FVKESK. This CDR3 spans 14 amino acids. The DNA for the CDR3 is TGTGCCAGCAGCCCTAGGAGTTACGGAAACACCATATATTTT. Encoded protein: CASSPRSYGNTIYF.

Notes on this clonotype: This may arise from a read error, as a much more abundant clone is one base away. The rearrangement links TRBV18 to TRBJ1-2; D perhaps matches TRBD1 (6 bases). There are 16 residues in the CDR3. Trimming cost V 4 bases and J 6 bases, with 21 bases left between them. Germline V gene sequence: CDR1 KGHSH, CDR2 LQKENI. CDR3 coding DNA: TGTGCCAGCTCACAACAACAGGGTTTAAGGTGCGATGGCTACACCTTC. This codes for CASSQQQGLRCDGYTF.

The chain has TRBV6-1 and TRBJ1-6; TRBD1 is a possible D gene (6 bases). Trimming left V 10 bases short and J 8 bases short, with 18 bases between. The CDR3 runs to 14 residues. Germline lookup yields CDR1 MNHNS and CDR2 SASEGT. This chain's CDR3 is CAISPTGPDSPLHF. The CDR3 DNA reads TGTGCCATCAGCCCAACAGGGCCGGATTCACCCCTCCACTTT.

Many counts were recorded for this clonotype. The chain couples TRBV7-2 to TRBJ2-1; D is unclear. V was pared by 2 bases and J by 8 bases, with 13 bases between. Germline CDR1 reads SGHTA; CDR2 reads FQGNSA. The CDR3 totals 14 residues. The CDR3 DNA follows: TGTGCCAGCAGCTTAATCCAGAAGGGCCATGAGCAGTTCTTC. Encoded protein: CASSLIQKGHEQFF.

Only a few counts were recorded for this clonotype. This chain joins TRBV27 and TRBJ1-4; 8 positions match TRBD1. CDR3 length equals 14 residues. V shed 6 bases and J 8 bases; nucleotides not matched to a gene: 8. Per germline, CDR1 MNHEY and CDR2 SMNVEV (reference sequence). The CDR3 protein is CASRNTGGGEKLFF. For the CDR3, the DNA is TGTGCCAGCAGAAATACAGGGGGTGGGGAAAAACTGTTTTTT.